This T cell receptor (beta chain) was identified in a study of T cell responses to AZD1222 COVID-19 vaccine. As regards this clone: As yet, its antigen is unknown.

Study-level results: Possibly, clonal diversity was underestimated; donors were largely white British and included more females. With dominance at 160-218 and 743-854, vaccine-associated CD4 TCRs spanned spike. Seropositive status at baseline applied to only 6 or 7 AZD1222 recipients. Among spike-specific TCRs, nearly half reportedly target unmutated variant regions.

The V and J ends lost 4 bases and 6 bases, in that order; junction bases with no gene match: 7. Germline CDR1 reads SQVTM; CDR2 reads ANQGSEA. The CDR3 extends over 13 amino acids. Method: immunoSEQ multiplex PCR; TCRdb's copy keeps in-frame clones and lacks some. The sample carries more than 110,000 clones, more than 70% recorded once. The sample in question was peripheral blood, obtained 28 days after the second AZD1222 dose. The receptor was isolated from an adult who received the AZD1222 COVID-19 vaccine. The chain joins TRBV29-1 to TRBJ2-3, with 7 bases lining up with TRBD2. The CDR3: CSVVWVGGDTQYF. CDR3 in DNA: TGCAGCGTTGTTTGGGTGGGAGGGGATACGCAGTATTTT.